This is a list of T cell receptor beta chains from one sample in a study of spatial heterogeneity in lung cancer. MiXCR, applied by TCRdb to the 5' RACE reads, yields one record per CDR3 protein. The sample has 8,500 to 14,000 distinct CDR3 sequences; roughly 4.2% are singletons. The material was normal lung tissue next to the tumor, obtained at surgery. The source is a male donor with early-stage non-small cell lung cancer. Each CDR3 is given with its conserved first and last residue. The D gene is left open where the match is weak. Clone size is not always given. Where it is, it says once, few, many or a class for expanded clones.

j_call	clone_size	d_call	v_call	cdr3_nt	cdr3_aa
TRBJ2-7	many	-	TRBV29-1	TGCAGCGTTGACGGTTGGCCTAGCGATCCCTACGAGCAGTACTTC	CSVDGWPSDPYEQYF
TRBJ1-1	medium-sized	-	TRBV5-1	TGCGCCAGCAGCTTGGGGCTGGAAGCTTTCTTT	CASSLGLEAFF
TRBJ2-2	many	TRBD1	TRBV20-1	TGCAGTGCTAGTTCGACAGGGGGCTTTGCCGGGGAGCTGTTTTTT	CSASSTGGFAGELFF
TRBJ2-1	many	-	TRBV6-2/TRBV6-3	TGTGCCAGCAGTTACGGGCTAGCGAAGAATGAGCAGTTCTTC	CASSYGLAKNEQFF
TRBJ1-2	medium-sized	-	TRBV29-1	TGCAGCGTTGCGGCGGGGATCGGCTACACCTTC	CSVAAGIGYTF
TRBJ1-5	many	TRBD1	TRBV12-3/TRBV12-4	TGTGCCAGCAGCGACAGGGGTTATAGCAATCAGCCCCAGCATTTT	CASSDRGYSNQPQHF
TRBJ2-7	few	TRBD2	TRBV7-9	TGTGCCAGCAGCTTGGGCGGGAGGGCCAACGAGCAGTACTTC	CASSLGGRANEQYF
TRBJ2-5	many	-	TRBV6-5	TGTGCCAGCAGTTACTCGGAGACCCAGTACTTC	CASSYSETQYF
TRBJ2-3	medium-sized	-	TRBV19	TGTGCCAGTACCTCTGGGGCCGTAGGAACAGATACGCAGTATTTT	CASTSGAVGTDTQYF
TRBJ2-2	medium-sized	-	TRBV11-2	TGTGCCAGCAGCTCCCGACAGGTTTCGAACACCGGGGAGCTGTTTTTT	CASSSRQVSNTGELFF
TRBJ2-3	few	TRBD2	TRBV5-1	TGCGCCAGCAGCCAAGCGGGGCAACGGGATACGCAGTATTTT	CASSQAGQRDTQYF
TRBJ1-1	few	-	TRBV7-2	TGTGCCAGCAGCCGTACAGAAATTAACACTGAAGCTTTCTTT	CASSRTEINTEAFF
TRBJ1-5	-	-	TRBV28	TGTGCCAGCAGTTTTAATCGTTTACAGCCCCAGCATTTT	CASSFNRLQPQHF